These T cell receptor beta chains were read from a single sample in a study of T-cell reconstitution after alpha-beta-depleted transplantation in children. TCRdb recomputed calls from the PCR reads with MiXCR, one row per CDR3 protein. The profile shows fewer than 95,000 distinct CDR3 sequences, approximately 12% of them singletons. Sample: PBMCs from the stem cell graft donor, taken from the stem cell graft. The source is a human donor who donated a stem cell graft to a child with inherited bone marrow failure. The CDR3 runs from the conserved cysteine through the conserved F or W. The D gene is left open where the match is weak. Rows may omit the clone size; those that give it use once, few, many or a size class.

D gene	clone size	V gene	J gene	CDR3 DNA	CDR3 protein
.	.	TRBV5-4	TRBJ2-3	TGTGCCAGCAGCCCGACCCCCCGCGACAGACCCACAGATACGCAGTATTTT	CASSPTPRDRPTDTQYF
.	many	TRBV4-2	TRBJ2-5	TGTGCCAGCAGCCACCAGGAGGCCGAAGGAGAGACCCAGTACTTC	CASSHQEAEGETQYF
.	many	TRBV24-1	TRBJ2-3	TGTGCCACCAGTAAGGCGGGCACAGATACGCAGTATTTT	CATSKAGTDTQYF
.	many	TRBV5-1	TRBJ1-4	TGCGCCAGCAGCCAAGACGGGACTACTGAAAAACTGTTTTTT	CASSQDGTTEKLFF
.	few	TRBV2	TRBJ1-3	TGTGCCAGCAGTGAAGACAGCTCTGGAAACACCATATATTTT	CASSEDSSGNTIYF
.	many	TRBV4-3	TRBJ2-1	TGCGCCAGCAGCCAAGGTGACTCTGTCTCCTACAATGAGCAGTTCTTC	CASSQGDSVSYNEQFF
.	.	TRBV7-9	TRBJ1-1	TGTGCCAGCAGCCCCCCCAATAACCCCCCAGAGACCGACAGATTCTTT	CASSPPNNPPETDRFF
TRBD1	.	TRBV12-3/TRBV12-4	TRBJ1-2	TGTGCCAGCAGGCCCGGACAGGGCTCTGGCTATGGCTACACCTTC	CASRPGQGSGYGYTF
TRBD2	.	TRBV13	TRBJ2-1	TGTGCCAGCAGCTTAGGGGGCGGGAGCCGAGAGCAGTTCTTC	CASSLGGGSREQFF
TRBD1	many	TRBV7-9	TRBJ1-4	TGTGCCAGCAGCCGCGGGACGGGACAGGCTAATGAAAAACTGTTTTTT	CASSRGTGQANEKLFF
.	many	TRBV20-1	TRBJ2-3	TGCAGTTCTAGCCTTATCGCGGGCCCCGGCACAGATACGCAGTATTTT	CSSSLIAGPGTDTQYF
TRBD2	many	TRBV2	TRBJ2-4	TGTGCCAGCACCCAGACTAGCGGGAGGACCCTAGCCAAAAACATTCAGTACTTC	CASTQTSGRTLAKNIQYF
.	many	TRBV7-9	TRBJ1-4	TGTGCCAGCAGCTCTCGACTCGAAAAACTGTTTTTT	CASSSRLEKLFF
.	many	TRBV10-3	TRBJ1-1	TGTGCCATCAGCCCCGGAGGAGGGACGCTGAACACTGAAGCTTTCTTT	CAISPGGGTLNTEAFF
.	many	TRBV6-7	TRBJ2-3	TGTGCCTCTCTCAGCCGGGCAGATACGCAGTATTTT	CASLSRADTQYF
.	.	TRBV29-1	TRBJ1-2	TGCAGCGTTCACCAGGGACCGTATGGCTACACCTTC	CSVHQGPYGYTF
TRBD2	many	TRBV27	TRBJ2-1	TGTGCCAGCAGAGCTACTAGCGGGGGGGGGGAACAGTTCTTC	CASRATSGGGEQFF
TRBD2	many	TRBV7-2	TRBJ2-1	TGTGCCAGCAGCCCCCGTGGGGGGAGGGGCCGGTACAATGAGCAGTTCTTC	CASSPRGGRGRYNEQFF
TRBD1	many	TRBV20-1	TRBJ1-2	TGCAGTGCTAGAGATCGGACAGGGAGGGAAGGCTACACCTTC	CSARDRTGREGYTF
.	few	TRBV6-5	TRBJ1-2	TGTGCCAGCAGTTACTTGGCAGCGGGTAACTATGGCTACACCTTC	CASSYLAAGNYGYTF